This TCR beta chain emerged from a study of identical twins. Findings and caveats of the study: Models underpredicted monozygotic twin sharing of out-of-frame TCR alpha. In cord blood, abundant beta clonotypes had fewer insertions; memory showed no trend.

In its sample, this clonotype was seen many times. Its antigen remains unknown. An end of the junction differs from the germline gene, which may be a read error. Germline CDR1 SGHTA, CDR2 FQGNSA. The CDR3 has 15 residues. In every case, the donor was a healthy Caucasian. Each CDR3 protein gets one entry after TCRdb re-called the 5' RACE reads with MiXCR. The sample lists approximately 890,000 distinct CDR3 sequences, approximately 13% seen once, with around 1.5% in the top ten. The same sample was also used in a study of yellow fever vaccine responses in identical twins.

The TCR was taken from a woman aged 18-29 years in good health. The chain uses TRBV7-2 and TRBJ2-2; 11 bases line up with TRBD2. Sample: PBMCs. The CDR3 spells CASSPGLAGVGELFF. Here the CDR3 DNA reads TGCGCCAGCAGCCCTGGACTAGCGGGCGTCGGGGAGCTGTTTTTT.